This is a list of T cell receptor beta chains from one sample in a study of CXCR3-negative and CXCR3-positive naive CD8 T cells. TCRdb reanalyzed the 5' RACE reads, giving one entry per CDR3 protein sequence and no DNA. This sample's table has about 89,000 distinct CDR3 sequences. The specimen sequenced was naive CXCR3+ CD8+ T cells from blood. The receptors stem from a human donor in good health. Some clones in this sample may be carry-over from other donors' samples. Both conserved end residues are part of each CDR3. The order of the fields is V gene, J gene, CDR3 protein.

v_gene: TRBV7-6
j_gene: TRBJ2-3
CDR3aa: CASSYPTSGGGTDTQYF

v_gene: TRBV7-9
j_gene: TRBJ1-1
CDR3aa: CASSASSLNTEAFF

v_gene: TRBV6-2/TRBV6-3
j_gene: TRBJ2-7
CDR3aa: CASTSVDRTYEQYF

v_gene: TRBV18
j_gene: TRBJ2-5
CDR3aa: CASSGSAGETQYF

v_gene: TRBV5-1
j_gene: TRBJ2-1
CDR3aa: CASSLARASDYNEQFF

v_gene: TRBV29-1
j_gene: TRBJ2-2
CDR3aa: CSVASSGGELFF

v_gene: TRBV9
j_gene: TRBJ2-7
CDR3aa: CASSEQGYEQYF

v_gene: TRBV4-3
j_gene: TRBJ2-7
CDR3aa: CASSQDLPGRPYEQYF

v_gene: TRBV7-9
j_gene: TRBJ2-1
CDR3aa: CASSPLGDEQFF

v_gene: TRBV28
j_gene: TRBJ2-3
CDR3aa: CASSLSPRTDTQYF

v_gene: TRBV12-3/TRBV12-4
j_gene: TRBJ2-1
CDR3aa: CASTARTSGGKNEQFF

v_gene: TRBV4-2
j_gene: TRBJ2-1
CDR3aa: CASSQAKSGNEQFF

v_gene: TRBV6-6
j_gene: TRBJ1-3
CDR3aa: CASSLFEPGTGEEEHTIYF

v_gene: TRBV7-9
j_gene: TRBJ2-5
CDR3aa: CASSLMAREFQETQYF

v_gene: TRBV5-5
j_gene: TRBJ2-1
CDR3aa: CASSLAWLATDNEQFF

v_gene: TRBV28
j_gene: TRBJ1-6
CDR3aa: CASSIPLTGDSPLHF

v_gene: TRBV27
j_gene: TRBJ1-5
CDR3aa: CASSLFGQSNQPQHF

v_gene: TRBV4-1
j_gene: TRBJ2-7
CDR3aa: CASSQVSGNDEQYF

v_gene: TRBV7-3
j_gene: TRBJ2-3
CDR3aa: CASSLIPGQGAMYF

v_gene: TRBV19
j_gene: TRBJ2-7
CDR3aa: CASSIDGSEYEQYF

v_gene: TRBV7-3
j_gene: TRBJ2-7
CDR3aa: CASSPGHNVYEQYF

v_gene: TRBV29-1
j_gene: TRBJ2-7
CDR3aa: CSAETTGGREQYF

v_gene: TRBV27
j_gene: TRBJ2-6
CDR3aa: CATSPGATGANVLTF

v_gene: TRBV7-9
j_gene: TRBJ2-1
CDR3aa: CASSPDDEQFF

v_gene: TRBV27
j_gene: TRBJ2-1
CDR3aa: CASSAGLPGEQFF

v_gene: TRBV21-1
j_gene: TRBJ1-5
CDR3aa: CASSTEESNQPQHF

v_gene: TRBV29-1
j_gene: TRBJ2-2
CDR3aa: CSVVFLAGAYTGELFF

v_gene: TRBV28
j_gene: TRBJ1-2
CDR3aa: CASRMTGIRDGYTF

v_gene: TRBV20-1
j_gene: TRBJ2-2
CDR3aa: CSARDPGAGELFF

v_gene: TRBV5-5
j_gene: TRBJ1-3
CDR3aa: CASRTSGNTIYF

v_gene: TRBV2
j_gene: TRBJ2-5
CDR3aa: CASSEWETQVFGETQYF

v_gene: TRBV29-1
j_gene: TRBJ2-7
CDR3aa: CSVGAPDYEQYF

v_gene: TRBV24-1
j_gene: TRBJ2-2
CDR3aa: CATSFAGVDTGELFF

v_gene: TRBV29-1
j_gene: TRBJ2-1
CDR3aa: CSARWVNEQFF

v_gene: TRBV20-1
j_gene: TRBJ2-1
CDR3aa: CSARLGTSSYNEQFF

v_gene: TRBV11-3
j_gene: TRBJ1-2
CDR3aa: CASSSGTGVSYGYTF

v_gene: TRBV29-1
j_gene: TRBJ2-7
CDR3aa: CSVYVTAEQYF

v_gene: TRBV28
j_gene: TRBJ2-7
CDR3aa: CASILSLGNVYEQYF

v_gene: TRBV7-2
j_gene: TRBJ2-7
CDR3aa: CASSLAFGYEQYF

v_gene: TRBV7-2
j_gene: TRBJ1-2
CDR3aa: CARGTGNNYGYTF

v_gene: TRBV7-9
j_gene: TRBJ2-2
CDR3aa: CASSLEYRTLNTGELFF

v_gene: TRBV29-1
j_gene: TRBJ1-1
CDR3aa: CSVEAPGRRNTEAFF

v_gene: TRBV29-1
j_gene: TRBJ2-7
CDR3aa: CSVTGQNYEQYF

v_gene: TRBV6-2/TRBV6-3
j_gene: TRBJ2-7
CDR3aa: CASSYGPNEQYF

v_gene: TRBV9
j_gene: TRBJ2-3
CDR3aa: CASSPLSADTQYF

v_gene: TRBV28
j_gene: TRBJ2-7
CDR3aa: CASSLEVSYEQYF

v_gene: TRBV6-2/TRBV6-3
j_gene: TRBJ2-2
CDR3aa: CASLDRENTGELFF